This T cell receptor beta chain stems from a study of PD-L1 blockade in urothelial cancer. The overall study: The patients' atezolizumab therapy, 1,200 mg intravenously every 3 weeks, started around 2014. Blood analysis was done at 3 weeks (second dose) and 6 weeks after treatment began.

This clone appeared a few times. Patients' cancers were locally advanced or metastatic urothelial carcinomas. Added to each PCR by spiking were synthetic TCR analog templates. TCRdb's copy holds only in-frame clones and misses some; the assay was immunoSEQ multiplex PCR. The sample consists of some 100,000 clones, around 93% of them appearing once. J lost 1 base, V lost 8 bases, and 7 bases had no gene match. The CDR3 is 14 residues long. Germline values: CDR1 SNHLY, CDR2 FYNNEI. This rearrangement joins TRBV2 to TRBJ1-1; 7 bases are a match to TRBD1. The sequence was collected from an elderly woman with urothelial cancer. The material was PBMCs, obtained around atezolizumab (anti-PD-L1) treatment. CDR3 sequence (DNA): TGTGCCAGCCGTTGGGACAGCACGAACACTGAAGCTTTCTTT. It yields the protein CASRWDSTNTEAFF.